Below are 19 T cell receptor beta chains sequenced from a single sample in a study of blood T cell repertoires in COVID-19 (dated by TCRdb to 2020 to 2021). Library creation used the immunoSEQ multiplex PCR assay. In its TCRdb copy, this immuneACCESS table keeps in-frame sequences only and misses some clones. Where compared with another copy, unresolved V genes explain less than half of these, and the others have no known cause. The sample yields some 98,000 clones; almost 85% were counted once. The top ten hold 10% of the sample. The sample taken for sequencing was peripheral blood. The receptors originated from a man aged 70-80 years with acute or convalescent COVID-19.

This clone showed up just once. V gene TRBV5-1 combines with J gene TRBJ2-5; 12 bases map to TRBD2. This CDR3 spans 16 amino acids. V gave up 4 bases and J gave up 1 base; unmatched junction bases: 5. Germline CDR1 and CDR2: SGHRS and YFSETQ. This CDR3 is CASSTGLAGTQETQYF. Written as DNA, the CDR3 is TGCGCCAGCAGCACCGGACTAGCGGGGACCCAAGAGACCCAGTACTTC.

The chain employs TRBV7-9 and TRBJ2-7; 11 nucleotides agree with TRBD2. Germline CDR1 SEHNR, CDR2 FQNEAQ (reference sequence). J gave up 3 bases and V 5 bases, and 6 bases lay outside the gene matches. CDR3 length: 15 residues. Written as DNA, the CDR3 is TGTGCCAGCAGCCCCCGACTAGCGGGGATCTACGAGCAGTACTTC. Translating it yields CASSPRLAGIYEQYF.

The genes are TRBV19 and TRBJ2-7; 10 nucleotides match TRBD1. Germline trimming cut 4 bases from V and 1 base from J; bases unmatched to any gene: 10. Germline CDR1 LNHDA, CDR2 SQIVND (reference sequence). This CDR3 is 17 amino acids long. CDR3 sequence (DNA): TGTGCCAGTAGTACTCGACTCGGACAGGGGGTATCCTACGAGCAGTACTTC. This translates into CASSTRLGQGVSYEQYF.

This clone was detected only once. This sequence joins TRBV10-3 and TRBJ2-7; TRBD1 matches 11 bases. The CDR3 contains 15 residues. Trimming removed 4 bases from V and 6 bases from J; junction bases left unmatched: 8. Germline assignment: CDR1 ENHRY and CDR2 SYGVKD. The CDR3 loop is CAISGGTGGNTEQYF. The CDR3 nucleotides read TGTGCCATCAGTGGGGGGACAGGGGGTAATACCGAGCAGTACTTC.

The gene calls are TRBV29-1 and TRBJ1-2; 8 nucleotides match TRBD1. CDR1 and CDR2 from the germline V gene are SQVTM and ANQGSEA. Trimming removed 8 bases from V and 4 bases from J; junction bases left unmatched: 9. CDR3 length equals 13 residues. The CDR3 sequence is CSFKIGTGYGYTF. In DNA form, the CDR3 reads TGCAGCTTTAAAATCGGGACAGGCTATGGCTACACCTTC.

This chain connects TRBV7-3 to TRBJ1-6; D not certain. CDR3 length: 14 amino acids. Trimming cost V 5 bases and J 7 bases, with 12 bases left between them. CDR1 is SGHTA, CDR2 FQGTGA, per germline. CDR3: CASSLTRGNSPLHF. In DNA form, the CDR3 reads TGTGCCAGCAGCCTGACAAGAGGGAATTCACCCCTCCACTTT.

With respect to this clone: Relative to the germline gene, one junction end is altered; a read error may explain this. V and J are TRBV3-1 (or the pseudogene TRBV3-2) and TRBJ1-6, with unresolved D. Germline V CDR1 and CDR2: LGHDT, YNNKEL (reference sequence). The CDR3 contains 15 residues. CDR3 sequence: CASSEEGIYSSPLHF. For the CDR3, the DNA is TGTGCCAGCAGCGAAGAAGGCATCTACAGTTCACCCCTCCACTTT.

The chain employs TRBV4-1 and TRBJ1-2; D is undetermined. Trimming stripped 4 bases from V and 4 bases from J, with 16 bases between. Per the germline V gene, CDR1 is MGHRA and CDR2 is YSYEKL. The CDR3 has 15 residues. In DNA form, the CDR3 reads TGCGCCAGCAGCCCGGAATCCGTGAGGCGCTATGGCTACACCTTC. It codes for CASSPESVRRYGYTF.

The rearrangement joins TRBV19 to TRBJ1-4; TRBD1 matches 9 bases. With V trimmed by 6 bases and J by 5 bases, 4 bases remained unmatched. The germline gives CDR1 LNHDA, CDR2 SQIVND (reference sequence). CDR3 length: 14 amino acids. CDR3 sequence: CASRRQGENEKLFF. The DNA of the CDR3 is TGTGCCAGTAGGAGACAGGGGGAGAATGAAAAACTGTTTTTT.

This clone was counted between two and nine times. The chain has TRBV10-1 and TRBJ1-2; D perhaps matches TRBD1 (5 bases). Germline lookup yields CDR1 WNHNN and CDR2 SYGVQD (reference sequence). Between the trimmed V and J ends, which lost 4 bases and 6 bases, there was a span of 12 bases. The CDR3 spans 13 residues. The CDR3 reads CASSADRRNGYTF. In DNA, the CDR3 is TGCGCCAGCAGTGCCGACAGACGGAATGGCTACACCTTC.

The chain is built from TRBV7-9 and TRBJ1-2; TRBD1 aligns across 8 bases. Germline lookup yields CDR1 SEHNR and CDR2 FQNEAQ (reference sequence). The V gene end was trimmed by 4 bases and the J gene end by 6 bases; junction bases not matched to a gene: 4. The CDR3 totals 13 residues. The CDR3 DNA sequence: TGTGCCAGCAGCTCTCAGGGGGCCCATGGCTACACCTTC. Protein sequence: CASSSQGAHGYTF.

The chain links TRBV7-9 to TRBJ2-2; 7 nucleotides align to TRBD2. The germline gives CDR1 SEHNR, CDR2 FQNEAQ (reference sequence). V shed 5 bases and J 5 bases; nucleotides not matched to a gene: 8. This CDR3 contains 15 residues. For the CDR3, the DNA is TGTGCCAGCAGCAAGCGGGGTTATGGGACCGGGGAGCTGTTTTTT. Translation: CASSKRGYGTGELFF.

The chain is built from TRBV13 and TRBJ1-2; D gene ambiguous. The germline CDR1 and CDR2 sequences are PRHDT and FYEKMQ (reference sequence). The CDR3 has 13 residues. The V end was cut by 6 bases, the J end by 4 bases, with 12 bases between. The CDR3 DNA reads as TGTGCCAGCAGTACAAGTGGCCTCTATGGCTACACCTTC. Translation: CASSTSGLYGYTF.

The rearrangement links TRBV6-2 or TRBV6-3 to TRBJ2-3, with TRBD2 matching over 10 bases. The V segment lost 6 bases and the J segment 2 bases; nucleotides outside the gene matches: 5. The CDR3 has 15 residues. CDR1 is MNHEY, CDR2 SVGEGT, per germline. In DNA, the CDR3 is TGTGCCAGCAGCCAGGGACTAGCGACCACAGATACGCAGTATTTT. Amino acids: CASSQGLATTDTQYF.

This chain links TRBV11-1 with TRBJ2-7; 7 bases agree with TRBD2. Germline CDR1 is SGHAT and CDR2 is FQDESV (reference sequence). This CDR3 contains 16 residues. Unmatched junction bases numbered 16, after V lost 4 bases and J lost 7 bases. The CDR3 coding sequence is TGTGCCAGCAGCTCCAGGCGAGGCGGGAGCGGCCGGGAGCAGTACTTC. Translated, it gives CASSSRRGGSGREQYF.

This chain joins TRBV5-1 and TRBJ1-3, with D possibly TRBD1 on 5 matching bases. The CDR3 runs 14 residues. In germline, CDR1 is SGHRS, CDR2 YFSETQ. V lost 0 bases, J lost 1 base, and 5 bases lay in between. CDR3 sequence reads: CASSLGTSGNTIYF. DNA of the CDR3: TGCGCCAGCAGCTTGGGGACATCTGGAAACACCATATATTTT.

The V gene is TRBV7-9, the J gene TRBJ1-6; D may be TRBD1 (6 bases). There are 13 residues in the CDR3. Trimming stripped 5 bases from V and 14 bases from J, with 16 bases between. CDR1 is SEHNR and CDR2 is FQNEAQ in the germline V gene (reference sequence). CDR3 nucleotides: TGTGCCAGCAGCCGCACAGGGTTAGGTACCCTCCACTTT. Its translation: CASSRTGLGTLHF. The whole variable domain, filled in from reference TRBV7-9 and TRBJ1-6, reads DTGVSQNPRHKITKRGQNVTFRCDPISEHNRLYWYRQTLGQGPEFLTYFQNEAQLEKSRLLSDRFSAERPKGSFSTLEIQRTEQGDSAMYLCASSRTGLGTLHFGNGTRLTVT.

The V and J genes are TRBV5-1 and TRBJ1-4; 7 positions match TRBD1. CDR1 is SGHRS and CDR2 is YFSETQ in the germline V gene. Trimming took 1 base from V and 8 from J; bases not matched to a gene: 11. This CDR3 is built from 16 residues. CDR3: CASSLNPDRVNEKLFF. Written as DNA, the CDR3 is TGCGCCAGCAGCTTGAATCCCGACAGGGTTAACGAAAAACTGTTTTTT. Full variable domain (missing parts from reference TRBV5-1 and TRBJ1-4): KAGVTQTPRYLIKTRGQQVTLSCSPISGHRSVSWYQQTPGQGLQFLFEYFSETQRNKGNFPGRFSGRQFSNSRSEMNVSTLELGDSALYLCASSLNPDRVNEKLFFGSGTQLSVL.

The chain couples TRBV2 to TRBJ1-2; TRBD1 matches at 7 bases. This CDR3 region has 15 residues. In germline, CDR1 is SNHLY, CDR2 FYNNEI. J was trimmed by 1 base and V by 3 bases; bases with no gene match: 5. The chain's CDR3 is CASSESGQVNYGYTF. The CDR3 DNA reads TGTGCCAGCAGTGAGTCTGGACAGGTTAACTATGGCTACACCTTC. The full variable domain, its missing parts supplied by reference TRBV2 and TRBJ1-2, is EPEVTQTPSHQVTQMGQEVILRCVPISNHLYFYWYRQILGQKVEFLVSFYNNEISEKSEIFDDQFSVERPDGSNFTLKIRSTKLEDSAMYFCASSESGQVNYGYTFGSGTRLTVV.